These 25 T cell receptor beta chains were all obtained from the same sample, sequenced in a study. TCRdb used MiXCR to reprocess the 5' RACE reads, holding one entry per CDR3 protein. The sample contains tens of thousands of distinct CDR3 sequences, approximately 23% of which appear only once. Source material: tumor-infiltrating naive CD4+ T cells sorted from the breast tumor. Subset meaning: naive CD4+ T cells, CD4+CD45RA+CD25-. The receptors originated from a female donor with breast cancer.

The chain couples TRBV5-1 to TRBJ1-2; no firm D call. The V gene's germline CDR1 is SGHRS and CDR2 YFSETQ. The CDR3 covers 14 residues. The V end was cut by 4 bases, the J end by 4 bases, with 14 bases between. The CDR3 DNA follows: TGCGCCAGCAGCGATCCCGGGAGCAGCTATGGCTACACCTTC. It is translated as CASSDPGSSYGYTF.

This clonotype was detected a few times. This chain joins TRBV10-1 and TRBJ2-7; TRBD1 is a possible D gene (5 bases). Germline CDR1 WNHNN, CDR2 SYGVQD (reference sequence). The CDR3 totals 13 residues. V dropped 6 bases and J dropped 6 bases, with 15 bases sitting between them. This CDR3 is CASRKDKLGEQYF. CDR3 coding DNA: TGCGCCAGCAGGAAGGACAAGCTGGGCGAGCAGTACTTC.

The chain recombines TRBV12-3 or TRBV12-4 with TRBJ1-1; 12 nucleotides agree with TRBD1. The trim removed 4 bases at V and 11 bases at J, leaving 14 bases unmatched. The CDR3 is made up of 16 amino acids. The DNA for the CDR3 is TGTGCCAGCAGTTCAAAAAACTCCGGGACAGGGGGCCCGGCTTTCTTT. Residues: CASSSKNSGTGGPAFF.

This clonotype was observed a handful of times. The chain couples TRBV7-9 to TRBJ2-7; possible D gene TRBD1, 5 bases. V dropped 4 bases and J dropped 2 bases, with 15 bases sitting between them. This CDR3 has 15 amino acids. Germline V gene sequence: CDR1 SEHNR, CDR2 FQNEAQ (reference sequence). The CDR3 DNA follows: TGTGCCAGCAGCTCCCCAACCCCAGGGACCTACGAGCAGTACTTC. It specifies CASSSPTPGTYEQYF.

Details on this clonotype: Germline and junction disagree at one end, which may indicate a read error. V and J are TRBV3-1 and TRBJ1-6, with no clear D. CDR1 is LGHDT and CDR2 is YNNKEL in the germline V gene (reference sequence). CDR3 size: 15 residues. The CDR3, as DNA: TGTGCCAGCAGACGACGCGAGGGATATAATCCACCCCTCCACTTT. It specifies CASRRREGYNPPLHF.

In regard to this clonotype: A read error may account for a junction end that differs from germline. The genes are TRBV6-6 and TRBJ1-1; TRBD1 aligns across 7 bases. This CDR3 contains 14 residues. In germline, CDR1 is MNHNY, CDR2 SVGAGI (reference sequence). The chain's CDR3 is CASSYQGVGAEAFF. The CDR3 DNA follows: TGCGCCAGCAGTTACCAGGGGGTAGGCGCTGAAGCTTTCTTT.

The V gene is TRBV29-1, the J gene TRBJ2-7; no clear D gene. Looked up from germline, CDR1 is SQVTM and CDR2 is ANQGSEA. The CDR3 runs to 13 residues. V was pared by 2 bases and J by 0 bases, with 8 bases between. CDR3 coding DNA: TGCAGCGTTGAACCTAGGAGCTCCTACGAGCAGTACTTC. As protein: CSVEPRSSYEQYF.

At least ten counts were recorded for this clonotype. The V call is TRBV2, the J call TRBJ2-1; 8 nucleotides match TRBD2. The V and J ends lost 3 bases and 8 bases, in that order; junction bases with no gene match: 6. Germline CDR1 and CDR2: SNHLY and FYNNEI. This CDR3 region has 14 residues. CDR3 nucleotides: TGTGCCAGCAGTGAGCGGGAGACTAGCGATGAGCAGTTCTTC. Its translation: CASSERETSDEQFF.

This clonotype was counted between two and nine times. CDR3 in DNA: TGTGCCATCAGTAGTTCCGGGACAGGGGCGCGCGAGACCCAGTACTTC. Protein sequence: CAISSSGTGARETQYF. This chain links TRBV10-3 with TRBJ2-5; 10 nucleotides match TRBD1. After removal of 5 bases from V and 5 bases from J, the junction contained 11 bases not matched to a gene. Looked up from germline, CDR1 is ENHRY and CDR2 is SYGVKD. The CDR3 spans 16 residues.

In its sample, this clonotype was seen many times. The chain recombines TRBV6-5 with TRBJ1-1, with 9 bases fitting TRBD1. The CDR3 covers 13 residues. V was pared by 6 bases and J by 5 bases, with 4 bases of the junction left unmatched. Looked up from germline, CDR1 is MNHEY and CDR2 is SVGAGI. CDR3 DNA: TGTGCCAGCAGCTTACAGGGGGCAACTGAAGCTTTCTTT. Translation gives CASSLQGATEAFF.

The gene calls are TRBV20-1 and TRBJ2-3, with D maybe TRBD2 (6 bases). CDR3 length: 16 residues. Trimming shortened V by 2 bases and J by 5 bases, and 20 bases separated the two germline ends. Germline assignment: CDR1 DFQATT and CDR2 SNEGSKA (reference sequence). The chain's CDR3 is CSARRAASDLGDTQYF. The CDR3 DNA sequence: TGCAGTGCTAGAAGGGCGGCTAGCGACCTTGGAGATACGCAGTATTTT.

The chain links TRBV28 to TRBJ2-7, with 7 positions matching TRBD1. V was pared by 6 bases and J by 6 bases, with 11 bases of the junction left unmatched. Germline V gene data show CDR1 as MDHEN and CDR2 as SYDVKM. The CDR3 loop spans 14 amino acids. The CDR3 region is CASSSGTAFGEQYF. The CDR3, as DNA: TGTGCCAGCAGCTCCGGGACAGCCTTTGGCGAGCAGTACTTC.

In its sample, this clonotype was seen a few times. This chain joins TRBV6-5 and TRBJ2-3; D possibly uses TRBD1 or TRBD2 (5 bases each). Germline lookup yields CDR1 MNHEY and CDR2 SVGAGI. The ends were cut back, 6 bases at V and 2 bases at J, with 12 bases in the middle. The CDR3 length is 14 residues. The CDR3 region has the DNA TGTGCCAGCAGAGGGACCTATGCCACAGATACGCAGTATTTT. Its protein product is CASRGTYATDTQYF.

CDR3 bases: TGTGCCAGCAGCTTCGGAGGGGGCGCTGAAGCTTTCTTT. Its protein product is CASSFGGGAEAFF. This chain links TRBV12-3 or TRBV12-4 with TRBJ1-1, with 7 bases matching TRBD1. This CDR3 is built from 13 residues. V trimming: 6 bases; J trimming: 6 bases; junction bases outside the gene matches: 7.

The V gene is TRBV7-2, the J gene TRBJ1-3, with D maybe TRBD1 (5 bases). The CDR3 has 15 amino acids. Trimming left V 1 base short and J 2 bases short, with 9 bases between. Germline values: CDR1 SGHTA, CDR2 FQGNSA. The CDR3, as DNA: TGTGCCAGCAGCTTAGTTGGCAGGGCTGGAAACACCATATATTTT. This encodes CASSLVGRAGNTIYF.

At least ten counts were recorded for this clonotype. The chain joins TRBV28 to TRBJ2-5; 7 positions match TRBD1. Germline loops: CDR1 MDHEN, CDR2 SYDVKM. The CDR3 runs to 16 residues. V was pared by 6 bases and J by 1 base, with 11 bases of the junction left unmatched. CDR3 nucleotide sequence: TGTGCCAGCAGAACCGCCGGGACAGACGCCCAAGAGACCCAGTACTTC. It encodes CASRTAGTDAQETQYF.

The rearrangement links TRBV29-1 to TRBJ2-1; 7 nucleotides match TRBD2. Looked up from germline, CDR1 is SQVTM and CDR2 is ANQGSEA. V lost 4 bases, J lost 8 bases, and 5 bases stayed unmatched. CDR3 size: 12 residues. The CDR3 is CSVGPRGDEQFF. As DNA, the CDR3 is TGCAGCGTTGGTCCCCGGGGGGATGAGCAGTTCTTC.

The rearrangement joins TRBV7-8 to TRBJ1-1; a possible D gene is TRBD1 (5 bases). Trimming left V 1 base short and J 3 bases short, with 9 bases between. Germline V gene sequence: CDR1 SGHVS, CDR2 FQNEAQ. The CDR3 spans 14 residues. CDR3 DNA: TGTGCCAGCAGCTTAGAGGGGAGGGACACTGAAGCTTTCTTT. It codes for CASSLEGRDTEAFF.

This clonotype was detected ten times or more. V usage is TRBV7-2 and J usage is TRBJ2-1; possibly TRBD2 for D (7 bases). The germline CDR1 and CDR2 sequences are SGHTA and FQGNSA. V was cut by 2 bases and J by 8 bases, with 10 bases left in between. There are 13 residues in the CDR3. CDR3 sequence (DNA): TGTGCCAGCAGCTTAAGGGGGGGGGATGAGCAGTTCTTC. Its protein is CASSLRGGDEQFF.

The chain joins TRBV7-2 to TRBJ1-2; D remains unclear. The CDR3 is 16 residues long. Trimming stripped 5 bases from V and 6 bases from J, with 22 bases between. The germline gives CDR1 SGHTA, CDR2 FQGNSA. The CDR3 nucleotides are TGTGCCAGCAGCGAGGTCTTTGGGCCACAGAGGAATGGCTACACCTTC. Encoded protein: CASSEVFGPQRNGYTF.

The J gene is TRBJ2-7, the V gene TRBV6-1, with D perhaps assigned TRBD1 or TRBD2 (5 bases each). CDR1 and CDR2 from the germline V gene are MNHNS and SASEGT. V was clipped by 6 bases and J by 2 bases, with 11 bases between them. This CDR3 contains 13 residues. For the CDR3, the DNA is TGTGCCAGCAGGGGACCAAGCGCCTACGAGCAGTACTTC. Translated, it gives CASRGPSAYEQYF.

J is TRBJ1-1 and V is TRBV6-5; D uncertain. The CDR3 consists of 15 residues. The V end was cut by 0 bases, the J end by 3 bases, with 11 bases between. Germline CDR1 is MNHEY and CDR2 is SVGAGI. CDR3 amino acids: CASSYSKVVDTEAFF. The CDR3 DNA reads TGTGCCAGCAGTTACTCGAAGGTTGTGGACACTGAAGCTTTCTTT.

The chain is built from TRBV4-2 and TRBJ2-3; TRBD2 matches at 11 bases. The CDR3 is 15 amino acids. V shed 5 bases, J shed 2 bases, and the junction held 3 bases outside the gene matches. Germline V gene data show CDR1 as LGHNA and CDR2 as YNFKEQ. The CDR3 loop is CASSEGLAATDTQYF. The CDR3 DNA reads as TGTGCCAGCAGCGAGGGACTAGCGGCCACAGATACGCAGTATTTT.

This clonotype was seen a handful of times. The rearrangement uses TRBV4-2 and TRBJ1-3; 7 bases fit TRBD1. V was clipped by 4 bases and J by 2 bases; unmatched bases: 11. The CDR3 has 17 residues. CDR1 is LGHNA, CDR2 YNFKEQ, per germline. CDR3 region: CASSRGQSVITGNTIYF. For the CDR3, the DNA is TGTGCCAGCAGCCGGGGACAGTCCGTGATTACTGGAAACACCATATATTTT.

The chain carries TRBV6-6 and TRBJ1-5; no definite D call. Germline CDR1 reads MNHNY; CDR2 reads SVGAGI (reference sequence). This CDR3 contains 12 residues. The ends were cut back, 2 bases at V and 5 bases at J, with 4 bases in the middle. CDR3 nucleotide sequence: TGTGCCAGCAGTTACGGGGATCAGCCCCAGCATTTT. The encoded protein is CASSYGDQPQHF.